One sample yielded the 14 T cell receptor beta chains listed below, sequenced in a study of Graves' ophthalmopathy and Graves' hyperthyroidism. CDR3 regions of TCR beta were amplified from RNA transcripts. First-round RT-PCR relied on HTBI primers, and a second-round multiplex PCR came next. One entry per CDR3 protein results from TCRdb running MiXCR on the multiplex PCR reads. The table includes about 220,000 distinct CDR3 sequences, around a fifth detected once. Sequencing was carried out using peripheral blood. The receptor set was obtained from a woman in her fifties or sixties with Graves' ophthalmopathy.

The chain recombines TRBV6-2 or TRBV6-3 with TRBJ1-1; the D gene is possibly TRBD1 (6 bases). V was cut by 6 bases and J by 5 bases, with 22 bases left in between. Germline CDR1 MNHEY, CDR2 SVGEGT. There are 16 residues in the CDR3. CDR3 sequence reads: CASSQPGHPRRTEAFF. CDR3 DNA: TGTGCCAGCAGCCAACCGGGACATCCAAGACGGACTGAAGCTTTCTTT.

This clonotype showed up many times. This chain's CDR3 is CASSLTGSRNQPQHF. Here the CDR3 DNA reads TGTGCCAGCAGTCTCACAGGGTCCCGCAATCAGCCCCAGCATTTT. J is TRBJ1-5 and V is TRBV12-3 or TRBV12-4, with D perhaps TRBD1 (6 bases). This CDR3 spans 15 amino acids. Trimming removed 5 bases from V and 2 bases from J, with 13 bases in between.

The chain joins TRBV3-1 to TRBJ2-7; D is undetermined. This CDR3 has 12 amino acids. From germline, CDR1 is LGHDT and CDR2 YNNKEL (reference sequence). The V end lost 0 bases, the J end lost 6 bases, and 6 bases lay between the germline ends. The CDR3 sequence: CASSQDKGEQYF. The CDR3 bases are TGTGCCAGCAGCCAAGATAAGGGCGAGCAGTACTTC.

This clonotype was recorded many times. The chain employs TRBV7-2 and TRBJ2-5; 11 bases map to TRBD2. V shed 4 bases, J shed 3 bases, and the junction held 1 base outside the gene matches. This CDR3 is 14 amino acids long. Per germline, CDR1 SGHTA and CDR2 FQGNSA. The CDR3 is CASSSGLAEETQYF. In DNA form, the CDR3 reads TGTGCCAGCAGCTCGGGACTAGCGGAAGAGACCCAGTACTTC. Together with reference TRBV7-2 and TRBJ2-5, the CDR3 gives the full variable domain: GAGVSQSPSNKVTEKGKDVELRCDPISGHTALYWYRQSLGQGLEFLIYFQGNSAPDKSGLPSDRFSAERTGGSVSTLTIQRTQQEDSAVYLCASSSGLAEETQYFGPGTRLLVL.

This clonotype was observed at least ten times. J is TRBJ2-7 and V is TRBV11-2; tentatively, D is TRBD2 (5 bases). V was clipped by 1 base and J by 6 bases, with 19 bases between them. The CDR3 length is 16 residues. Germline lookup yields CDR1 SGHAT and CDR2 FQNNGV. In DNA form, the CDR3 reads TGTGCCAGCAGCTTAGGTTTCCCAACTAGACTTTCCGAGCAGTACTTC. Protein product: CASSLGFPTRLSEQYF.

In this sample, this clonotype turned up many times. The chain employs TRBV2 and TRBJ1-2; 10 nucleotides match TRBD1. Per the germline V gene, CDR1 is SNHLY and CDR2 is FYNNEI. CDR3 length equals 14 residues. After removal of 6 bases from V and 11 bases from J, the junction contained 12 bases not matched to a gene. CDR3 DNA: TGTGCCAGCAGAGCTCCGGGACAGGGGAGCTATTACACCTTC. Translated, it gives CASRAPGQGSYYTF. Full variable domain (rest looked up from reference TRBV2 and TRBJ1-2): EPEVTQTPSHQVTQMGQEVILRCVPISNHLYFYWYRQILGQKVEFLVSFYNNEISEKSEIFDDQFSVERPDGSNFTLKIRSTKLEDSAMYFCASRAPGQGSYYTFGSGTRLTVV.

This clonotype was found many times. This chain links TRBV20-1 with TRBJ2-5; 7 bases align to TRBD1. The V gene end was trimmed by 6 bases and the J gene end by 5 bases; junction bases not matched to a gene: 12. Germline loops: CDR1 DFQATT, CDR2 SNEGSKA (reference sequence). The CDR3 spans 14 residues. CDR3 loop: CSAAPGQPEETQYF. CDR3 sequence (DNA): TGCAGTGCCGCTCCGGGACAGCCTGAGGAGACCCAGTACTTC.

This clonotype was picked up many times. CDR3 in DNA: TGTGCCAGCTCACCTTCTAGCGGGATTTCAGAGACCCAGTACTTC. It codes for CASSPSSGISETQYF. The chain joins TRBV18 to TRBJ2-5; 9 positions agree with TRBD2. Germline-derived CDR1 and CDR2 are KGHSH and LQKENI. The ends lost 3 bases at V and 4 bases at J; junction bases unmatched: 6. The CDR3 covers 15 residues.

The CDR3 region has the DNA TGCAGTGCTAGAGCAGTGAACACTGAAGCTTTCTTT. This encodes CSARAVNTEAFF. The V and J genes are TRBV20-1 and TRBJ1-1; no clear D gene. Germline CDR1 is DFQATT and CDR2 is SNEGSKA (reference sequence). Between the trimmed V and J ends, which lost 1 base and 0 bases, there was a span of 3 bases. This CDR3 comprises 12 residues.

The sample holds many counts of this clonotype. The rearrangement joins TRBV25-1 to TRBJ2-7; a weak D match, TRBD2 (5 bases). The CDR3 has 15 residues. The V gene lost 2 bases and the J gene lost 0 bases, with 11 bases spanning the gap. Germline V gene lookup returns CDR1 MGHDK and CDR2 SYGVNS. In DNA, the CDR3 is TGTGCCAGCAGTGAAAGTGGCGGACTCTCCTACGAGCAGTACTTC. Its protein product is CASSESGGLSYEQYF.

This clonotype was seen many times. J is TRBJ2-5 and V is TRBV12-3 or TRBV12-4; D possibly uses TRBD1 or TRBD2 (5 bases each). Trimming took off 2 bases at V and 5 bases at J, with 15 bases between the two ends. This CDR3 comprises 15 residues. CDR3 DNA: TGTGCCAGCAGTTTAAGGGGCAGGTGGGAGGAGACCCAGTACTTC. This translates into CASSLRGRWEETQYF.

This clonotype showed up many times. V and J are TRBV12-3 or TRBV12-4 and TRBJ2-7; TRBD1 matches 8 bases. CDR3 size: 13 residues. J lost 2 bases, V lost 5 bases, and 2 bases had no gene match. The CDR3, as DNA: TGTGCCAGCAGTCGACAGGGGCCCTACGAGCAGTACTTC. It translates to CASSRQGPYEQYF.

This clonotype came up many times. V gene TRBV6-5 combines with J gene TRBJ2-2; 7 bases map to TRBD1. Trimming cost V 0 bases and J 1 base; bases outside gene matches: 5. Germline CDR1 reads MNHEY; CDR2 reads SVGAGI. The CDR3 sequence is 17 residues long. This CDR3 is CASSYSGGIGNTGELFF. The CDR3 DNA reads TGTGCCAGCAGTTACTCAGGGGGCATTGGGAACACCGGGGAGCTGTTTTTT.

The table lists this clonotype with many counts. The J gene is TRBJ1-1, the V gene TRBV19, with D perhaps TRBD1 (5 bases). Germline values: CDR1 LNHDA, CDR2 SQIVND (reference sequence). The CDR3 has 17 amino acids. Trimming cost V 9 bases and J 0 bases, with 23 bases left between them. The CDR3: CASHRSSLDTLNTEAFF. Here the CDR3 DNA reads TGTGCCAGCCACCGCTCCTCCCTGGACACCTTGAACACTGAAGCTTTCTTT. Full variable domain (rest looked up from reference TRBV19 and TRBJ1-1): DGGITQSPKYLFRKEGQNVTLSCEQNLNHDAMYWYRQDPGQGLRLIYYSQIVNDFQKGDIAEGYSVSREKKESFPLTVTSAQKNPTAFYLCASHRSSLDTLNTEAFFGQGTRLTVV.